One sample yielded the 13 T cell receptor beta chains listed below, sequenced in a study of memory CD4+ T cells and cytomegalovirus serostatus. Single viable CD3+CD4+CD8-CD45RO+ cells were sorted as the memory CD4+ T cells. The table came from immunoSEQ multiplex PCR; TCRdb's copy has only in-frame clones and leaves some out. The table records some 39,000 clones, roughly 77% of them present only once. Sequencing was carried out using memory CD4+ T cells from blood. The receptor set was obtained from an adult in good health and CMV-seronegative.

This clone was seen a few times. This chain connects TRBV19 to TRBJ1-1; D is ambiguous. Germline values: CDR1 LNHDA, CDR2 SQIVND (reference sequence). This CDR3 has 13 residues. V lost 6 bases and J 0 bases, leaving 8 bases between the germline ends. The CDR3: CASRGLLNTEAFF. The CDR3 nucleotides are TGTGCCAGTAGAGGCTTACTGAACACTGAAGCTTTCTTT.

The chain links TRBV4-1 to TRBJ2-7; TRBD2 is a possible D gene (7 bases). This CDR3 region has 22 residues. Trimming took off 1 base at V and 3 bases at J, with 34 bases between the two ends. From germline, CDR1 is MGHRA and CDR2 YSYEKL. The CDR3 DNA is TGCGCCAGCAGCCAAGTTGTCTGGGGGGGCACTAGGTTGGGTCGGGCTGTCTACGAGCAGTACTTC. This codes for CASSQVVWGGTRLGRAVYEQYF.

The gene calls are TRBV5-1 and TRBJ1-1; weak D call: TRBD1 (5 bases). Trimming removed 6 bases from V and 4 bases from J, with 16 bases in between. Looked up from germline, CDR1 is SGHRS and CDR2 is YFSETQ. This CDR3 region has 14 residues. The CDR3 sequence is CASKEEGASTEAFF. The CDR3, as DNA: TGCGCCAGCAAAGAAGAAGGGGCAAGCACTGAAGCTTTCTTT.

A few counts support this clone. The chain combines TRBV9 with TRBJ2-7; TRBD1 might be the D (6 bases). V was clipped by 2 bases and J by 3 bases, with 15 bases between them. The CDR3 is made up of 15 amino acids. Germline-derived CDR1 and CDR2 are SGDLS and YYNGEE. In nucleotides, the CDR3 is TGTGCCAGCAGCGTCGGACAGTCGGGGATCTACGAGCAGTACTTC. This codes for CASSVGQSGIYEQYF.

The gene calls are TRBV7-6 and TRBJ2-2; tentatively, D is TRBD2 (6 bases). The CDR3 has 12 amino acids. Trimming stripped 10 bases from V and 4 bases from J, with 10 bases between. CDR1 SGHVS and CDR2 FNYEAQ come from the germline V gene. CDR3 region: CATGGSTGELFF. The DNA for the CDR3 is TGTGCCACCGGGGGAAGCACCGGGGAGCTGTTTTTT.

J is TRBJ1-2 and V is TRBV5-6; TRBD1 is a possible D gene (6 bases). Germline lookup yields CDR1 SGHDT and CDR2 YYEEEE. Trimming removed 4 bases at V and 3 bases at J, with 10 bases between. The CDR3 covers 13 residues. In DNA form, the CDR3 reads TGTGCCAGCAGCCTCGACAGGCACTATGGCTACACCTTC. Translated: CASSLDRHYGYTF.

The J gene is TRBJ2-5, the V gene TRBV9; D may be TRBD2 (6 bases). Germline loops: CDR1 SGDLS, CDR2 YYNGEE. Trimming removed 7 bases at V and 1 base at J, with 11 bases between. This CDR3 region has 13 residues. The CDR3 is CASAGRLQETQYF. In DNA form, the CDR3 reads TGTGCCAGCGCGGGACGGCTCCAAGAGACCCAGTACTTC.

Points on this clone: Additional DNA sequences in this sample encode the identical CDR3. This chain links TRBV18 with TRBJ2-2; 7 bases line up with TRBD1. The CDR3 has 15 amino acids. CDR1 and CDR2 (germline): KGHSH, LQKENI. V lost 4 bases and J lost 1; bases outside the gene matches: 3. This chain's CDR3 is CASSQGQKNTGELFF. The CDR3, as DNA: TGTGCCAGCTCACAGGGACAGAAGAACACCGGGGAGCTGTTTTTT.

The chain links TRBV19 to TRBJ1-1, with TRBD1 matching 10 bases. Trimming at V came to 5 bases and at J to 4 bases, leaving 7 bases not matched to a gene. This CDR3 contains 15 residues. CDR1 is LNHDA and CDR2 is SQIVND in the germline V gene (reference sequence). The CDR3: CASSRQGARGTEAFF. The CDR3, as DNA: TGTGCCAGTAGTCGACAGGGGGCGCGGGGCACTGAAGCTTTCTTT.

In its sample, this clone was seen a few times. V is TRBV4-1 and J is TRBJ1-4; D remains unclear. This CDR3 is built from 14 residues. The V end was cut by 1 base, the J end by 7 bases, with 10 bases between. The germline gives CDR1 MGHRA, CDR2 YSYEKL. The CDR3 DNA reads as TGCGCCAGCAGCCAAGGTCGGTTAGGTGAAAAACTGTTTTTT. The encoded protein is CASSQGRLGEKLFF.

The chain uses TRBV7-9 and TRBJ2-1; D is possibly TRBD2 (6 bases). Germline-derived CDR1 and CDR2 are SEHNR and FQNEAQ (reference sequence). This CDR3 spans 15 amino acids. Trimming removed 7 bases at V and 3 bases at J, with 16 bases between. In DNA, the CDR3 is TGTGCCAGCACCGGAGGAGGGACCATCTACAATGAGCAGTTCTTC. Translated: CASTGGGTIYNEQFF.

This chain links TRBV5-1 with TRBJ2-5, with D possibly being TRBD1 or TRBD2 (6 bases each). The CDR3 has 13 residues. Germline-derived CDR1 and CDR2 are SGHRS and YFSETQ. V lost 7 bases to trimming and J lost 4 bases, with 14 bases between them. The CDR3 DNA is TGCGCCAGCGGGACACTGGGGGGAGAGACCCAGTACTTC. Its translation is CASGTLGGETQYF. Combining the CDR3 with reference TRBV5-1 and TRBJ2-5 gives the whole variable domain KAGVTQTPRYLIKTRGQQVTLSCSPISGHRSVSWYQQTPGQGLQFLFEYFSETQRNKGNFPGRFSGRQFSNSRSEMNVSTLELGDSALYLCASGTLGGETQYFGPGTRLLVL.

The genes are TRBV5-6 and TRBJ1-2; the match to TRBD1 covers 9 bases. This CDR3 comprises 14 residues. V shed 3 bases, J shed 0 bases, and the junction held 0 bases outside the gene matches. CDR1 and CDR2 (germline): SGHDT, YYEEEE. This CDR3 reads CASSWDRANYGYTF. The CDR3, as DNA: TGTGCCAGCAGCTGGGACAGGGCTAACTATGGCTACACCTTC.